Sequencing of this T cell receptor (beta chain) was carried out in a study of T cell responses to AZD1222 COVID-19 vaccine. Notes on the study in general: Without day 14 samples, only post-peak T cell repertoires were studied. Clonal diversity was possibly underestimated; the donors were predominantly white British and more often female. Among AZD1222 vaccinees, only six or seven were seropositive at baseline.

Libraries were prepared by immunoSEQ multiplex PCR; TCRdb keeps only in-frame clonotypes and omits some of them. The sample lists roughly 120,000 clones; less than 90% were seen once. Concerning this clone itself: Antigen specificity is unknown.

The germline V and J ends were trimmed by 3 bases and 7 bases, with 12 bases remaining between them. Germline assignment: CDR1 LGHNA and CDR2 YSLEER. This CDR3 spans 13 amino acids. The receptor was derived from an adult in good health. The sample in question was peripheral blood, obtained on day 0 of AZD1222 vaccination. The J gene is TRBJ1-2, the V gene TRBV4-3; D unclear. The DNA for the CDR3 is TGCGCCAGCAGCCATACCAATTATCGTGGCTACACCTTC. Translated, it gives CASSHTNYRGYTF.